This T cell receptor beta chain was identified during a study of T cells in Graves' hyperthyroidism and ophthalmopathy. Points from the study as a whole: A model of 13 V-J features distinguished ophthalmopathy from stable hyperthyroidism. For ophthalmopathy, model prediction preceded onset by a median roughly 5.9 months.

Amplification of TCR beta CDR3 regions was performed using RNA transcripts as template. The HTBI primer set drove a first-round RT-PCR of the TCR CDR3. TCRdb itself ran the multiplex PCR reads through MiXCR, one entry per CDR3 protein. The sample includes about half a million distinct CDR3 sequences, around 20% of them seen just once. The count of this clonotype is one. The target antigen is unknown. A read error may produce the germline difference seen at one junction end. CDR3 length equals 15 residues. CDR1 is ENHRY and CDR2 is SYGVKD in the germline V gene. This clonotype was sampled from a man between 40 and 49 years old with Graves' ophthalmopathy. Sequenced input: blood. The chain combines TRBV10-3 with TRBJ1-1; 9 bases align to TRBD1. The CDR3 bases are TGTGCCACCAGTGCCGGGACAGGGAGGGGGACTGAAGCTTTCTTT. It is translated as CATSAGTGRGTEAFF.